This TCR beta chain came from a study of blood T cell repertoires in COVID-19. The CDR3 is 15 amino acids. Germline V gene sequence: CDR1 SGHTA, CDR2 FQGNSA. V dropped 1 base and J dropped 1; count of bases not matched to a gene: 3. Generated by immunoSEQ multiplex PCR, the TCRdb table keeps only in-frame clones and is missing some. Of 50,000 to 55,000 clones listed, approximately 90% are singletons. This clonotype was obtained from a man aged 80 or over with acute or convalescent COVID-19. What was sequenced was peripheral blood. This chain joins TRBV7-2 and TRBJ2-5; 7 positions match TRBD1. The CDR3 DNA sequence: TGTGCCAGCAGCTTAGGGGGGACAGTCCAAGAGACCCAGTACTTC. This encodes CASSLGGTVQETQYF.